These 18 T cell receptor beta chains were all obtained from the same sample, sequenced in a study of blood T cell repertoires in COVID-19. The method was immunoSEQ multiplex PCR; TCRdb's version includes in-frame clones alone and lacks a portion of them. The data contain over 250,000 clones, approximately 91% of them singletons. Material: peripheral blood. All receptors derive from a person between 18 and 35 years old with COVID-19, enrolled during active disease.

The chain has TRBV9 and TRBJ2-2; TRBD1 agrees at 7 bases. The CDR3 runs to 13 residues. CDR1 is SGDLS, CDR2 YYNGEE, per germline. The J segment lost 8 bases and the V segment lost 2 bases, leaving 3 bases of the junction unmatched. CDR3 in DNA: TGTGCCAGCAGCGTCGGGACAGCAGGGGAGCTGTTTTTT. This codes for CASSVGTAGELFF.

This chain uses TRBV6-2 or TRBV6-3 with TRBJ2-2, with D possibly TRBD1 on 5 matching bases. Germline-derived CDR1 and CDR2 are MNHEY and SVGEGT. Trimming cost V 1 base and J 7 bases, with 13 bases left between them. The CDR3 extends over 15 amino acids. CDR3 sequence: CASSYYGRALGELFF. CDR3 sequence (DNA): TGTGCCAGCAGTTACTACGGCAGGGCTCTCGGGGAGCTGTTTTTT.

The CDR3 sequence is CASSFRGGRQPQHF. The CDR3, as DNA: TGTGCCAGCAGTTTCAGGGGAGGGAGGCAGCCCCAGCATTTT. J is TRBJ1-5 and V is TRBV28; the D gene is possibly TRBD1 (6 bases). Germline lookup yields CDR1 MDHEN and CDR2 SYDVKM. CDR3 length: 14 residues. V lost 3 bases and J 7 bases, leaving 13 bases between the germline ends.

The rearrangement links TRBV7-9 to TRBJ2-7; TRBD1 matches at 8 bases. The CDR3 sequence is 14 residues long. Germline-derived CDR1 and CDR2 are SEHNR and FQNEAQ (reference sequence). The trim removed 4 bases at V and 2 bases at J, leaving 4 bases unmatched. The CDR3 sequence is CASSSGQAPYEQYF. For the CDR3, the DNA is TGTGCCAGCAGCTCGGGACAGGCCCCCTACGAGCAGTACTTC.

This chain uses TRBV19 with TRBJ1-3; D perhaps matches TRBD1 (5 bases). V was pared by 7 bases and J by 0 bases, with 19 bases between. This CDR3 region has 17 residues. From germline, CDR1 is LNHDA and CDR2 SQIVND (reference sequence). The CDR3 spells CASTVVPGHDSGNTIYF. The CDR3 nucleotides are TGTGCCAGTACCGTGGTTCCAGGACATGACTCTGGAAACACCATATATTTT.

The chain couples TRBV19 to TRBJ2-7; possibly TRBD1 for D (6 bases). V was clipped by 5 bases and J by 1 base, with 15 bases between them. There are 15 residues in the CDR3. The germline V gene has CDR1 LNHDA and CDR2 SQIVND (reference sequence). The CDR3 DNA follows: TGTGCCAGTAGTGCCCCGGGACAAGCTTCCTACGAGCAGTACTTC. Its protein is CASSAPGQASYEQYF.

The rearrangement links TRBV13 to TRBJ2-7, with 10 bases identical to TRBD2. The CDR3 runs 16 residues. J gave up 0 bases and V 0 bases, and 2 bases lay outside the gene matches. The germline gives CDR1 PRHDT, CDR2 FYEKMQ (reference sequence). CDR3: CASSLGTSGPSYEQYF. The CDR3 DNA sequence: TGTGCCAGCAGCTTAGGGACTAGCGGGCCCTCCTACGAGCAGTACTTC.

This clone was seen a handful of times. The chain carries TRBV6-2 or TRBV6-3 and TRBJ1-5; D might be TRBD1 (6 bases). Trimming left V 4 bases short and J 3 bases short, with 13 bases between. The CDR3 extends over 15 amino acids. In germline, CDR1 is MNHEY, CDR2 SVGEGT. CDR3 coding DNA: TGTGCCAGCAGTTCAAGAGGACAGACCAATCAGCCCCAGCATTTT. It is translated as CASSSRGQTNQPQHF.

The V and J genes are TRBV9 and TRBJ2-7, with 7 bases identical to TRBD2. This CDR3 comprises 15 residues. Losses at the gene ends were 0 bases for V and 1 base for J; bases not matched to a gene: 4. The germline gives CDR1 SGDLS, CDR2 YYNGEE. The DNA for the CDR3 is TGTGCCAGCAGCGTAGAGCCTAGCGGATCCTACGAGCAGTACTTC. This sequence encodes CASSVEPSGSYEQYF.

The chain is built from TRBV28 and TRBJ2-3; 8 bases align to TRBD1. V gave up 2 bases and J gave up 3 bases; unmatched junction bases: 16. This CDR3 region has 19 residues. Germline CDR1 is MDHEN and CDR2 is SYDVKM. CDR3 region: CASSLGAGGAFRVTDTQYF. CDR3 DNA sequence: TGTGCCAGCAGTTTAGGGGCAGGGGGCGCATTTCGGGTGACAGATACGCAGTATTTT. The full variable domain, its missing parts supplied by reference TRBV28 and TRBJ2-3, is DVKVTQSSRYLVKRTGEKVFLECVQDMDHENMFWYRQDPGLGLRLIYFSYDVKMKEKGDIPEGYSVSREKKERFSLILESASTNQTSMYLCASSLGAGGAFRVTDTQYFGPGTRLTVL.

The chain links TRBV5-4 to TRBJ1-2; D might be TRBD1 (5 bases). V shed 2 bases and J shed 6 bases, with 14 bases lying between them. This CDR3 is built from 14 residues. Germline CDR1 SGHNT, CDR2 YYREEE (reference sequence). In nucleotides, the CDR3 is TGTGCCAGCAGCTTACCGGGCAGGGCAGATGGCTACACCTTC. Residues: CASSLPGRADGYTF.

The V call is TRBV7-9, the J call TRBJ2-5; TRBD1 agrees at 9 bases. Trimming cost V 4 bases and J 1 base; bases outside gene matches: 7. Germline V gene lookup returns CDR1 SEHNR and CDR2 FQNEAQ (reference sequence). This CDR3 contains 16 residues. The CDR3 region is CASSYGTGGAQETQYF. The CDR3 DNA reads as TGTGCCAGCAGCTATGGAACAGGGGGCGCCCAAGAGACCCAGTACTTC.

This clone was seen just once. The chain joins TRBV20-1 to TRBJ2-2, with 8 nucleotides matching TRBD1. The V gene's germline CDR1 is DFQATT and CDR2 SNEGSKA (reference sequence). V lost 3 bases to trimming and J lost 6 bases; unmatched junction nucleotides: 6. This CDR3 region has 14 residues. In DNA, the CDR3 is TGCAGTGCTAGTCAGGGGGCGATGGCCGGGGAGCTGTTTTTT. Translated, it gives CSASQGAMAGELFF.

The chain carries TRBV2 and TRBJ1-1, with D unclear. V was trimmed by 6 bases and J by 6 bases, leaving 11 bases between them. Per germline, CDR1 SNHLY and CDR2 FYNNEI. CDR3 size: 12 residues. The CDR3 sequence is CASRSGSAEAFF. CDR3 sequence (DNA): TGTGCCAGCAGGTCGGGAAGCGCTGAAGCTTTCTTT. Together with reference TRBV2 and TRBJ1-1, the CDR3 gives the full variable domain: EPEVTQTPSHQVTQMGQEVILRCVPISNHLYFYWYRQILGQKVEFLVSFYNNEISEKSEIFDDQFSVERPDGSNFTLKIRSTKLEDSAMYFCASRSGSAEAFFGQGTRLTVV.

V is TRBV19 and J is TRBJ2-2; no reliable D call. The germline gives CDR1 LNHDA, CDR2 SQIVND (reference sequence). V lost 3 bases and J lost 0, with 8 bases in between. The CDR3 covers 15 residues. The CDR3 region has the DNA TGTGCCAGTAGTATCAGACATGCGAACACCGGGGAGCTGTTTTTT. This translates into CASSIRHANTGELFF.

This clone appeared a single time. This sample includes further DNA sequences coding for the same CDR3. This rearrangement joins TRBV6-5 to TRBJ2-3; 9 positions agree with TRBD2. The CDR3 has 13 residues. Germline V gene data show CDR1 as MNHEY and CDR2 as SVGAGI. V lost 6 bases and J lost 6; bases outside the gene matches: 4. This chain's CDR3 is CASRREGGDTQYF. CDR3 coding DNA: TGTGCCAGCAGGCGGGAGGGCGGTGATACGCAGTATTTT.

This chain uses TRBV20-1 with TRBJ2-2, with D unclear. Trimming left V 5 bases short and J 3 bases short, with 4 bases between. Germline V CDR1 and CDR2: DFQATT, SNEGSKA (reference sequence). The CDR3 contains 11 residues. The DNA of the CDR3 is TGCAGTGCTCGCGACACCGGGGAGCTGTTTTTT. Its translation is CSARDTGELFF.

V is TRBV25-1 and J is TRBJ1-3; TRBD1 matches 9 bases. Germline V gene sequence: CDR1 MGHDK, CDR2 SYGVNS. V shed 9 bases and J 1 base; nucleotides not matched to a gene: 7. CDR3 length: 15 residues. CDR3 coding DNA: TGTGCCAGTTCGGACAGGGGCAGATCTGGAAACACCATATATTTT. Its protein product is CASSDRGRSGNTIYF.